This T cell receptor beta chain was documented in a study of T cell repertoires in cytomegalovirus infection. On the study more broadly: It can be stated that public TCR beta signatures indicated CMV infection as well as a matching HLA type. General study points: What dominated the ex vivo response were HLA-C-restricted CMV-specific TCR beta clonotypes.

Germline CDR1 reads SEHNR; CDR2 reads FQNEAQ (reference sequence). V was cut by 2 bases and J by 6 bases, with 1 base left in between. This CDR3 has 11 residues. TCRdb re-analysed the reads in MiXCR, keeping a single row per CDR3 protein. Among some 120,000 distinct CDR3 sequences, roughly a tenth were seen once, and the ten largest hold approximately 33%. Only a few counts were recorded for this clonotype. What it binds is unknown. This clone may be a read error of a much larger clone one base away. The rearrangement links TRBV7-9 to TRBJ2-2; D is unclear. Sample: PBMCs, sequenced either directly or after in vitro stimulation (not recorded which). This receptor was identified in a human donor in good health (CMV status not recorded). Some clones in this sample may be carry-over from other donors' samples. The CDR3 loop is CASSLPGELFF. The CDR3 nucleotides are TGTGCCAGCAGCTTACCCGGGGAGCTGTTTTTT.